The source of this T cell receptor beta chain is a study of patients and donors after allogeneic stem cell transplantation. J gave up 5 bases and V 2 bases, and 5 bases lay outside the gene matches. Germline V CDR1 and CDR2: MGHRA, YSYEKL. The CDR3 loop spans 16 amino acids. Using its own MiXCR run on the RT-PCR reads, TCRdb lists one record per CDR3 protein. The data show roughly 880,000 distinct CDR3 sequences, with more than 15% seen just once and around 6% held by the top ten. The source material was blood, either unsorted or a sorted T cell fraction (not recorded which). The chain combines TRBV4-1 with TRBJ2-1; 11 bases align to TRBD2. This receptor was taken from a human donor who was either an allogeneic HSCT recipient or a stem cell or donor lymphocyte infusion donor (not recorded which). It is not recorded whose cells these are; they may come from a transplant donor. The CDR3 reads CASSQLAGGGHNEQFF. The CDR3 DNA sequence: TGCGCCAGCAGCCAATTAGCGGGAGGGGGTCACAATGAGCAGTTCTTC.